This TCR beta chain was captured in a study of T cell responses to AZD1222 COVID-19 vaccine. The repertoire was sequenced with immunoSEQ multiplex PCR; TCRdb's copy has only in-frame clones and lacks some. The sample contains about 150,000 clones, approximately 86% of which appear only once. Germline V gene data show CDR1 as SEHNR and CDR2 as FQNEAQ (reference sequence). V gave up 4 bases and J gave up 9 bases; unmatched junction bases: 11. CDR3 length: 15 amino acids. The gene calls are TRBV7-9 and TRBJ1-5; 8 positions match TRBD1. The sequencing here drew on peripheral blood, taken after recovery from COVID-19. The sequence derives from an adult who had recovered from COVID-19. The CDR3 sequence: CASSSSDREVRPQHF. In DNA, the CDR3 is TGTGCCAGCAGCTCTTCGGACAGGGAAGTACGGCCCCAGCATTTT.